Below, one T cell receptor (beta chain) is given with its context. Assay used: immunoSEQ multiplex PCR; TCRdb lists only in-frame clones, some missing. The data show about 91,000 clones, less than 95% seen once. The sample comes from a study of technical replicates of blood from a few donors. The source is a human donor in good health. Input material: T cells isolated from PBMCs.

The DNA of the CDR3 is TGTGCCAGCAGTTTAAGCGGGGATGGGACTAATGAAAAACTGTTTTTT. Amino acids: CASSLSGDGTNEKLFF. The rearrangement links TRBV27 to TRBJ1-4; no reliable D call. The CDR3 covers 16 residues. In germline, CDR1 is MNHEY, CDR2 SMNVEV (reference sequence). Trimming shortened V by 2 bases and J by 2 bases, and 12 bases separated the two germline ends. The whole variable domain, remainder taken from reference TRBV27 and TRBJ1-4, is EAQVTQNPRYLITVTGKKLTVTCSQNMNHEYMSWYRQDPGLGLRQIYYSMNVEVTDKGDVPEGYKVSRKEKRNFPLILESPSPNQTSLYFCASSLSGDGTNEKLFFGSGTQLSVL.